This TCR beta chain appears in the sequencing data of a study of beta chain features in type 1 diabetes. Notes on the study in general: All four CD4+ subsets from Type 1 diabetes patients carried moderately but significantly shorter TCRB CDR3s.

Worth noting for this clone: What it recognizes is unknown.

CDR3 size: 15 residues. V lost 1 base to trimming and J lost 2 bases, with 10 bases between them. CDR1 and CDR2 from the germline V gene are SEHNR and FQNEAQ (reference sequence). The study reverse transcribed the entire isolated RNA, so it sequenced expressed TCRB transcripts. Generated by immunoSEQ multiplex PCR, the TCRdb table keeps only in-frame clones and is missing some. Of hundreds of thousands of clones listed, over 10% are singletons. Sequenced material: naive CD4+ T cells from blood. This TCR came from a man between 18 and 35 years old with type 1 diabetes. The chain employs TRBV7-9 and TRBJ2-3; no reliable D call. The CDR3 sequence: CASSLVWADTDTQYF. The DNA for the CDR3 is TGTGCCAGCAGCTTAGTCTGGGCGGACACAGATACGCAGTATTTT.